Sequencing of this TCR beta chain was carried out in a study of post-analysis software for immune sequencing data. Points from the study as a whole: Co-batched samples clustered tightly together by F measure. Five or six TRBV segments (TRBV5-6, TRBV5-1 and TRBV20-1 among them) occurred more frequently in patients than in controls.

This clonotype occurred many times. Its antigen is currently unknown. Trimming removed 7 bases at V and 0 bases at J, with 10 bases between. Germline lookup yields CDR1 SQVTM and CDR2 ANQGSEA. The CDR3 is 12 amino acids. TCR beta libraries were prepared from cDNA with unique molecular identifiers. T cells numbering about 0.95 to 11 million gave rise to a few hundred thousand cDNA molecules. Using its own MiXCR run on the PCR reads, TCRdb lists one record per CDR3 protein. The profile shows a few hundred thousand distinct CDR3 sequences, roughly 45% of them singletons. The sequencing sample was made of blood. The receptor was derived from a girl aged 5 to 17 with multiple sclerosis. V usage is TRBV29-1 and J usage is TRBJ2-7; D may be TRBD1 (5 bases). Written as DNA, the CDR3 is TGCAGCGCCCAGGGTAGCTCCTACGAGCAGTACTTC. Its translation: CSAQGSSYEQYF.